This T cell receptor (beta chain) was sequenced for a study of blood T cell repertoires in COVID-19 (dated by TCRdb to the early 2020s). Study-level background: The collaborator samples originated in the United States, Italy and Spain and spanned the acute and convalescent phases of COVID-19. The prospective study material was composed of cDNA or gDNA derived from T cells, B-cell-depleted T cells, or PBMCs. Deeply sampled blood TCRbeta repertoires from subjects exposed to, actively infected with, or recovered from COVID-19 were included in the dataset. The repertoires were released in a freely available public database meant as a resource for research on the immune response to SARS-CoV-2. The samples were drawn from the first 160 participants of the ongoing ImmuneRACE study and from some 1,300 subjects provided by 6 global collaborators. A de-identified subject ID, COVID-19 status, age in years and sex were almost always included in the sample metadata. Where available, HLA class I and class II types were taken from metadata supplied by the sample provider and were not determined by assay-based typing.

TCRbeta CDR3 regions were amplified from genomic DNA using the immunoSEQ Assay, a bias-controlled multiplex PCR. The paper's data handling went like this. The number of nucleated cells in each sample was estimated from the amplification of reference gene primers within the assay. Sequence reads were collapsed and filtered to measure the absolute abundance of every unique TCRbeta CDR3 rearrangement. For each sample, productive Simpson clonality was calculated as the square root of Simpson's diversity index across productive rearrangements. Drawn from immuneACCESS, this table holds only the in-frame rearrangements with V and J called that TCRdb kept. Clones are partly lost; checked studies trace under half to an unresolved V gene and leave the rest unexplained. For V, J and clone size, that table is used; D and trimming come from the DNA. For this sample the table gives around 390,000 clones, of which around 87% were detected only once. Roughly 9.4% of the sample lies in the top ten.

The germline ends are 12 bases apart after V is trimmed by 4 bases and J by 2 bases. In the germline V gene, CDR1 corresponds to KGHSH and CDR2 to LQKENI. Its CDR3 holds 15 amino acids, cysteine through phenylalanine. Only the CDR3 DNA stays, 45 bases, in frame from base 1. General findings and caveats noted by the study authors: The amount of clinical and demographic metadata varied by source and participant and was provided uncurated.

Participants in the prospective study were aged about 18 to 95 years, lived in about two dozen United States geographic areas, and enrolled through a virtual design. To assign participants to cohorts, the prospective study relied on clinical history that participants themselves reported in a screening survey and a study questionnaire. Recovered participants in ImmuneRACE Cohort 3 were defined by two consecutive negative NP/OP PCR tests, clearance by a healthcare professional, or resolution of symptoms. Each participant in the prospective study had whole blood, serum and a nasopharyngeal or oropharyngeal swab collected by mobile phlebotomists. Participants in the prospective study had the option to provide additional blood draws and questionnaires over a roughly two-month period. Prospective study blood samples were shipped either frozen or at room temperature before DNA extraction. As for this clone: Its cognate antigen has yet to be identified. Per-base qualities were not stored, and no clone one base away is much larger.

The sequence was obtained from a woman in her fifties or sixties who had recovered from COVID-19. Here the chain combines TRBV18 and TRBJ2-4; TRBD1 is possibly the D segment (5 matching bases). Sequencing was carried out using PBMCs or T cells enriched from blood (not recorded which). CDR3 protein: CASSRGTGSKNIQYF. The bases read TGTGCCAGCTCACGGGGTACAGGTTCCAAAAACATTCAGTACTTC.